This TCR beta chain was identified in a study of shared clonotypes between healthy human individuals. Sequenced by immunoSEQ multiplex PCR; TCRdb stores in-frame clones only, minus some. The top ten clones hold 0.2% to 0.25% of a sample with roughly 810,000 clones, roughly 96% of them seen once. The CDR3 length is 14 residues. Per the germline V gene, CDR1 is SGHVS and CDR2 is FNYEAQ. The V gene lost 1 base and the J gene lost 5 bases, with 12 bases spanning the gap. CD8 cells classed as naive were CD45RO-negative and positively selected for CCR7, excluding terminally differentiated effector memory CD45RA+ cells.

The sequence derives from a man aged 30-40 years in good health. Sequenced material: naive CD8+ T cells sorted from blood. The chain is built from TRBV7-6 and TRBJ2-7, with a tentative D call TRBD2 (5 bases). CDR3 coding DNA: TGTGCCAGCAGCTTAGGAGGTCTAGCCCACGAGCAGTACTTC. Its protein is CASSLGGLAHEQYF. The variable domain in full, with the rest retrieved from reference TRBV7-6 and TRBJ2-7, is GAGVSQSPRYKVTKRGQDVALRCDPISGHVSLYWYRQALGQGPEFLTYFNYEAQQDKSGLPNDRFSAERPEGSISTLTIQRTEQRDSAMYRCASSLGGLAHEQYFGPGTRLTVT.